The next 9 T cell receptor beta chains were all read from a single sample in a study of cytomegalovirus exposure and HLA in healthy donors. The PCR ran on 60 Vbeta and 13 Jbeta primers. The repertoire was sequenced with immunoSEQ multiplex PCR; TCRdb's copy has only in-frame clones and lacks some. The sample has about 150,000 clones; 75% to 80% are singletons. Sample: PBMCs. Every receptor here comes from a male donor in good health and CMV-seronegative.

The gene calls are TRBV7-2 and TRBJ2-1; D is uncertain. V lost 5 bases and J lost 6, with 17 bases in between. The CDR3 has 15 amino acids. Germline lookup yields CDR1 SGHTA and CDR2 FQGNSA. Written as DNA, the CDR3 is TGTGCCAGCAGCCGACCCTACTCGACATTCAATGAGCAGTTCTTC. It is translated as CASSRPYSTFNEQFF.

The chain has TRBV7-2 and TRBJ2-3; TRBD2 matches at 13 bases. V shed 5 bases and J 2 bases; nucleotides not matched to a gene: 4. The V gene's germline CDR1 is SGHTA and CDR2 FQGNSA. The CDR3 totals 16 residues. CDR3 coding DNA: TGTGCCAGCAGCCCGGGACTAGCGGGAAACACAGATACGCAGTATTTT. Translated, it gives CASSPGLAGNTDTQYF.

This clone was observed once. The chain carries TRBV4-1 and TRBJ1-4, with no clear D. V was cut by 0 bases and J by 5 bases, with 10 bases left in between. The CDR3 extends over 15 amino acids. Germline V CDR1 and CDR2: MGHRA, YSYEKL. CDR3 protein: CASSQDRRPNEKLFF. The CDR3 DNA follows: TGCGCCAGCAGCCAAGACCGCAGGCCGAATGAAAAACTGTTTTTT.

This rearrangement joins TRBV6-5 to TRBJ1-2; the D is unclear. Germline CDR1 MNHEY, CDR2 SVGAGI. The CDR3 totals 15 residues. V dropped 6 bases and J dropped 0 bases, with 14 bases sitting between them. CDR3: CASRKTLESNYGYTF. CDR3 DNA sequence: TGTGCCAGCAGAAAGACCCTAGAATCTAACTATGGCTACACCTTC.

This clone showed up just once. DNA of the CDR3: TGTGCCAGCAGCTTAGCGGGGGGGGGATCTAATCAGCCCCAGCATTTT. It is translated as CASSLAGGGSNQPQHF. The chain couples TRBV7-8 to TRBJ1-5; the D gene is possibly TRBD1 (5 bases). The CDR3 consists of 16 residues. Trimming left V 0 bases short and J 4 bases short, with 13 bases between. Germline V gene lookup returns CDR1 SGHVS and CDR2 FQNEAQ.

The rearrangement uses TRBV7-2 and TRBJ1-2, with D maybe TRBD1 (5 bases). V was clipped by 1 base and J by 8 bases, with 20 bases between them. This CDR3 has 16 residues. The germline V gene has CDR1 SGHTA and CDR2 FQGNSA. The CDR3 loop is CASSLGSGRRGGGYTF. In DNA, the CDR3 is TGTGCCAGCAGCTTAGGTTCGGGACGGCGGGGGGGAGGCTACACCTTC.

The genes are TRBV7-2 and TRBJ2-7; 9 bases fit TRBD1. This CDR3 contains 16 residues. J was trimmed by 1 base and V by 5 bases; bases with no gene match: 9. The germline V gene encodes CDR1 SGHTA and CDR2 FQGNSA. DNA for the CDR3: TGTGCCAGCAGCACCTGGGACAGGGACGTTTCCTACGAGCAGTACTTC. This encodes CASSTWDRDVSYEQYF.

The J gene is TRBJ1-2, the V gene TRBV6-1; D unclear. Trimming took off 2 bases at V and 8 bases at J, with 12 bases between the two ends. The V gene's germline CDR1 is MNHNS and CDR2 SASEGT. This CDR3 region has 13 residues. The CDR3 DNA reads TGTGCCAGCAGTGAATACTGGAAGAGGGGCTACACCTTC. This codes for CASSEYWKRGYTF.

The rearrangement joins TRBV2 to TRBJ2-1; TRBD1 might be the D (6 bases). The CDR3 is 12 amino acids. V lost 6 bases and J lost 9, with 12 bases in between. Germline V CDR1 and CDR2: SNHLY, FYNNEI. The CDR3 nucleotides read TGTGCCAGCAGCCTACAGGGACCTGAGCAGTTCTTC. Its protein is CASSLQGPEQFF.